This T cell receptor beta chain was sequenced in a study of blood T cell repertoires in COVID-19. Across the study: The cDNA or gDNA used as material had been derived from T cells, B-cell-depleted T cells, or PBMCs.

As processed by the authors: Reference gene primer amplification yielded estimated nucleated cell counts. Clones were read by immunoSEQ multiplex PCR, and TCRdb kept only the in-frame ones, dropping some. The V and J calls and clone size were taken over from that table, and D and trimming were inferred from the DNA. The table has about 26,000 clones, around 87% seen once. The CDR3 runs 16 residues. The germline gives CDR1 SGHKS, CDR2 YYEKEE (reference sequence). V lost 5 bases and J lost 7; bases outside the gene matches: 14. This TCR derives from a human donor in a cohort sampled during active COVID-19. The donor label of this sample is uncertain. The sequenced material came from peripheral blood. The chain uses TRBV5-5 and TRBJ1-5; the match to TRBD1 covers 8 bases. CDR3 sequence: CASRPVGQGEGQPQHF. The CDR3, as DNA: TGTGCCAGCAGGCCAGTCGGACAGGGTGAGGGACAGCCCCAGCATTTT. Using reference TRBV5-5 and TRBJ1-5 for the parts outside the CDR3, the full variable domain is DAGVTQSPTHLIKTRGQQVTLRCSPISGHKSVSWYQQVLGQGPQFIFQYYEKEERGRGNFPDRFSARQFPNYSSELNVNALLLGDSALYLCASRPVGQGEGQPQHFGDGTRLSIL.